This is a list of T cell receptor beta chains from one sample in a study of identical twins. In TCRdb, the 5' RACE reads were re-called with MiXCR into one record per CDR3 protein. The repertoire includes a few hundred thousand distinct CDR3 sequences, roughly 10% of them detected once, and 7.5% to 9.5% sits in the top ten. The sample taken for sequencing was naive T cells sorted from blood. The origin of the receptors is a woman aged 45 to 65 in good health. Both conserved end residues are part of each CDR3. A D gene is named only where the DNA matches it firmly. Size tells how often a clone was seen (once, few, many) or the class of an expanded clone, and some rows leave it out.

>TRBV7-9|TRBJ1-1|11|many|.
TGTGCCAGCAGCTTAGCCGGCGCAGCTTTCTTT
CASSLAGAAFF
>TRBV5-5|TRBJ2-7|14|many|.
TGTGCCAGCAGCTTGGATGGCAGAAACTACGAGCAGTACTTC
CASSLDGRNYEQYF
>TRBV11-3|TRBJ2-5|13|many|.
TGCGCCAGCAGCTTGGTGAGCGGAGAGACCCAGTACTTC
CASSLVSGETQYF
>TRBV29-1|TRBJ2-5|13|many|TRBD1
TGCAGCGTTGAGGGGACAGGACGTGAGACCCAGTACTTC
CSVEGTGRETQYF
>TRBV12-3/TRBV12-4|TRBJ1-1|15|many|TRBD1
TGTGCCAGCAGTCCGGGACAGGGGGGCAGGTCTGAAGCTTTCTTT
CASSPGQGGRSEAFF
>TRBV10-2|TRBJ2-5|13|few|TRBD2
TGCGCCAGCAGACTGACTAGCGGAGAGACCCAGTACTTC
CASRLTSGETQYF
>TRBV4-1|TRBJ1-1|17|.|.
TGCGCCAGCAGCCAAATACCCTCGACAGTTGCGAACACTGAAGCTTTCTTT
CASSQIPSTVANTEAFF
>TRBV20-1|TRBJ2-4|12|many|.
TGCAGTGCCTCCTGGGGCGCCAACATTCAGTACTTC
CSASWGANIQYF
>TRBV15|TRBJ2-7|13|few|.
TGTGCCACCAGCAGAGATGGGGTGGAGGAGCAGTACTTC
CATSRDGVEEQYF
>TRBV7-9|TRBJ1-1|15|many|TRBD1
TGTGCCAGCAGCGTTACCGGGACAGGGAACACTGAAGCTTTCTTT
CASSVTGTGNTEAFF
>TRBV5-1|TRBJ2-3|16|few|TRBD1
TGCGCCAGCAGCTCCCGGGACAGGGGTTATGCAGATACGCAGTATTTT
CASSSRDRGYADTQYF
>TRBV19|TRBJ2-4|15|.|TRBD1
TGTGCCAGTAGTATCCCCGGGACAGGGTCCCCCATTCAGTACTTC
CASSIPGTGSPIQYF
>TRBV4-2|TRBJ2-3|15|.|.
TGTGCCGGCAGCCAAGGGTGGTCGGGCACAGATACGCAGTATTTT
CAGSQGWSGTDTQYF
>TRBV6-5|TRBJ2-7|13|few|.
TGTGCCAGCTTTACGGGGTTGGGTTACGAGCAGTACTTC
CASFTGLGYEQYF
>TRBV30|TRBJ1-1|14|.|TRBD1
TGTGCCTGGACTGCCGGGACAGGTCGAGCTACGGCTTTCTTT
CAWTAGTGRATAFF
>TRBV20-1|TRBJ2-1|14|.|TRBD2
TGCAGTGCTAGAACTAGCGGGACGTACAATGAGCAGTTCTTC
CSARTSGTYNEQFF
>TRBV4-1|TRBJ2-5|15|many|.
TGCGCCAGCAGCCTACTGGGCCATAATCAAGAGACCCAGTACTTC
CASSLLGHNQETQYF
>TRBV5-5|TRBJ2-3|15|few|TRBD1
TGTGCCAGCAGCCGGACAGGCGCTAGCACAGATACGCAGTATTTT
CASSRTGASTDTQYF
>TRBV20-1|TRBJ2-3|14|few|TRBD2
TGCAGCCAAGCCCCGGGACTAGCGGAAGATACGCAGTATTTT
CSQAPGLAEDTQYF
>TRBV12-3/TRBV12-4|TRBJ1-1|16|many|.
TGTGCCAGCAGTGAGTCCCGGAGGGCCTGGAACACTGAAGCTTTCTTT
CASSESRRAWNTEAFF
>TRBV9|TRBJ1-3|15|few|.
TGTGCCAGCAGTCCACGACCCGAGGCTGGAAACACCATATATTTT
CASSPRPEAGNTIYF
>TRBV30|TRBJ2-7|12|few|TRBD1
TGTGCCTGGGAAGGGGGCGGTTACGAGCAGTACTTC
CAWEGGGYEQYF
>TRBV5-1|TRBJ2-2|15|few|.
TGCGCCAGCAGCGCAGCAAGCGTAGCGGCCGGGGAGCTGTTTTTT
CASSAASVAAGELFF
>TRBV3-1|TRBJ2-3|15|few|TRBD2
TGTGCCAGCAGCCTTAGCGGGGTCCCTACAAGCACGCAGTATTTT
CASSLSGVPTSTQYF
>TRBV12-3/TRBV12-4|TRBJ1-2|17|.|TRBD1
TGTGCCAGCAGTTATCGCCTGAGGAGGCAGGGGGCCGATGGCTACACCTTC
CASSYRLRRQGADGYTF
>TRBV10-3|TRBJ2-5|17|few|.
TGTGCCATCAGTGGTTCAGGGACGCAACCCTCCCAAGAGACCCAGTACTTC
CAISGSGTQPSQETQYF
>TRBV12-3/TRBV12-4|TRBJ2-1|11|many|.
TGTGCTTCATTAGCGGACAATGAGCAGTTCTTC
CASLADNEQFF
>TRBV12-3/TRBV12-4|TRBJ2-7|15|.|TRBD2
TGTGCCAGCAGTTTGGTTCTAGCGGGTTCCTACGAGCAGTACTTC
CASSLVLAGSYEQYF
>TRBV20-1|TRBJ2-5|14|many|TRBD1
TGCAGTGCAGTACCGGGACAGGGGGCGGAGACCCAGTACTTC
CSAVPGQGAETQYF